The 9 T cell receptor beta chains below come from one sample, sequenced in a study of cytomegalovirus exposure and HLA in healthy donors. It was with 60 Vbeta and 13 Jbeta primers that the PCR ran. Here immunoSEQ multiplex PCR was the method, and the copy in TCRdb shows in-frame clones only, minus some. The repertoire holds some 160,000 clones, with 70% to 80% as singletons. Sequencing was done on a sample of PBMCs. These TCRs come from a middle-aged woman in good health and CMV-seronegative.

In DNA, the CDR3 is TGCGCCAGCAGCGAAGCCGGGACAGGGTCTAACACCGGGGAGCTGTTTTTT. It is translated as CASSEAGTGSNTGELFF. The chain uses TRBV5-1 and TRBJ2-2, with 9 bases lining up with TRBD1. CDR3 length: 17 amino acids. CDR1 is SGHRS, CDR2 YFSETQ, per germline. The V and J ends lost 4 bases and 2 bases, in that order; junction bases with no gene match: 9.

The V gene is TRBV28, the J gene TRBJ2-5; 7 bases agree with TRBD1. The DNA matches TRBJ2-7 better at its end, which makes the J call doubtful. CDR1 and CDR2 (germline): MDHEN, SYDVKM. CDR3 size: 13 residues. The CDR3 DNA reads TGTGCCAGCACTTTCGGGACAGCCTACGAGCAGTACTTC. Translation: CASTFGTAYEQYF.

The chain carries TRBV29-1 and TRBJ1-2; D not certain. The length of the CDR3 is 13 residues. The germline V gene encodes CDR1 SQVTM and CDR2 ANQGSEA. The germline V and J ends were trimmed by 6 bases and 0 bases, with 11 bases remaining between them. This chain's CDR3 is CSVGEGSNYGYTF. The CDR3 DNA reads as TGCAGCGTCGGTGAGGGCTCTAACTATGGCTACACCTTC.

CDR3 nucleotide sequence: TGTGCCAGCAGTTTGTCACAGACGGCCACTTGGGGCTACACCTTC. Translated: CASSLSQTATWGYTF. V usage is TRBV27 and J usage is TRBJ1-2; no firm D call. The germline CDR1 and CDR2 sequences are MNHEY and SMNVEV (reference sequence). This CDR3 has 15 amino acids. The V end was cut by 3 bases, the J end by 8 bases, with 19 bases between.

This sequence joins TRBV18 and TRBJ1-1, with D maybe TRBD1 (5 bases). CDR3 length: 14 amino acids. V was trimmed by 8 bases and J by 3 bases, leaving 16 bases between them. CDR1 is KGHSH, CDR2 LQKENI, per germline. Here the CDR3 DNA reads TGTGCCAGCGCGACCAAGGGAGGGGACACTGAAGCTTTCTTT. Amino acids: CASATKGGDTEAFF.

This chain connects TRBV5-1 to TRBJ2-2; TRBD2 might be the D (7 bases). V was shortened by 0 bases and J by 4 bases, with 13 bases between the two germline ends. Germline CDR1 is SGHRS and CDR2 is YFSETQ. This CDR3 region has 16 residues. CDR3 nucleotide sequence: TGCGCCAGCAGCTTGGAAGGGGGAGGGATCACCGGGGAGCTGTTTTTT. Translated: CASSLEGGGITGELFF.

This clone appeared a single time. The gene calls are TRBV7-8 and TRBJ1-2, with TRBD1 matching over 8 bases. CDR1 SGHVS and CDR2 FQNEAQ come from the germline V gene. The ends lost 10 bases at V and 3 bases at J; junction bases unmatched: 16. The CDR3 runs 16 residues. In DNA, the CDR3 is TGTGCCACCGGAGCGGGACAGGACACTATGTACTATGGCTACACCTTC. It specifies CATGAGQDTMYYGYTF.

This chain's CDR3 is CASSGGQGHQETQYF. The CDR3 nucleotides read TGTGCCAGCAGTGGTGGACAGGGACATCAAGAGACCCAGTACTTC. The rearrangement joins TRBV6-1 to TRBJ2-5; 8 positions agree with TRBD1. CDR1 and CDR2 (germline): MNHNS, SASEGT. V lost 4 bases to trimming and J lost 2 bases; unmatched junction nucleotides: 6. The CDR3 runs 15 residues.

V gene TRBV7-2 combines with J gene TRBJ1-3; D remains unclear. This CDR3 contains 16 residues. Germline V lookup: CDR1 SGHTA, CDR2 FQGNSA. Trimming removed 1 base at V and 2 bases at J, with 12 bases between. The CDR3 DNA is TGTGCCAGCAGCTTAGATAGAATGGTTGCTGGAAACACCATATATTTT. It specifies CASSLDRMVAGNTIYF.